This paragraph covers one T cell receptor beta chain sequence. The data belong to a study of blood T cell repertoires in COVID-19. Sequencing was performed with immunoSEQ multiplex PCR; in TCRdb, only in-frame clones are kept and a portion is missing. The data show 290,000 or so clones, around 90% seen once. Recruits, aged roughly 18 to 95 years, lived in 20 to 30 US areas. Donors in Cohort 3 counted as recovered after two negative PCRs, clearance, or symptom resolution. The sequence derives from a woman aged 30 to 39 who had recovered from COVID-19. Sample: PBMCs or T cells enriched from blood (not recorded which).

The DNA for the CDR3 is TGCGCCAGCAGCTTGGTCGGACTCCTTAACTCTGGAAACACCATATATTTT. It specifies CASSLVGLLNSGNTIYF. V is TRBV5-1 and J is TRBJ1-3; D is undetermined. The CDR3 is 17 residues long. Germline-derived CDR1 and CDR2 are SGHRS and YFSETQ. Trimming cost V 0 bases and J 0 bases, with 13 bases left between them.